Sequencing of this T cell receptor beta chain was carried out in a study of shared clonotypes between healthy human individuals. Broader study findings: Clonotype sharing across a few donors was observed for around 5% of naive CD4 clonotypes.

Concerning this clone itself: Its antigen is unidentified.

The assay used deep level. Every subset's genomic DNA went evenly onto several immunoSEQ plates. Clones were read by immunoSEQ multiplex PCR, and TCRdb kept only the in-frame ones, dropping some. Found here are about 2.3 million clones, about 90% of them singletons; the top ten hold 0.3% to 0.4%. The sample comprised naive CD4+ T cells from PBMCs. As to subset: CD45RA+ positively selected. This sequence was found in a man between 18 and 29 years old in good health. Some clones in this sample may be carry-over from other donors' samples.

CDR3 sequence (DNA): TGTGCCAGCAGCTTCTATGCTTCGGGGGATACGCAGTATTTT. Translating gives CASSFYASGDTQYF. The genes are TRBV7-2 and TRBJ2-3; D might be TRBD2 (5 bases). The CDR3 runs 14 residues. V was cut by 3 bases and J by 6 bases, with 13 bases left in between. Germline V gives CDR1 SGHTA, CDR2 FQGNSA.